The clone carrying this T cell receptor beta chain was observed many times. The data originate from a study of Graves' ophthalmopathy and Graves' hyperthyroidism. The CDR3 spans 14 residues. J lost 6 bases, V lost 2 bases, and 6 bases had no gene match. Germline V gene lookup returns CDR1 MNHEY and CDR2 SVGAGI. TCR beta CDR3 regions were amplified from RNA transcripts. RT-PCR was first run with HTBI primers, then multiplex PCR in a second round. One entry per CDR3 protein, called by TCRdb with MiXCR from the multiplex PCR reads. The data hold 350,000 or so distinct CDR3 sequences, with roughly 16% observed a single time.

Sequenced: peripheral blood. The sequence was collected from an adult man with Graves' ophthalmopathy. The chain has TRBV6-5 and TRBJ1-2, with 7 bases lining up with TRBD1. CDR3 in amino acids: CASSYVGTENGYTF. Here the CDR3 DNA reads TGTGCCAGCAGTTACGTAGGGACAGAGAATGGCTACACCTTC.